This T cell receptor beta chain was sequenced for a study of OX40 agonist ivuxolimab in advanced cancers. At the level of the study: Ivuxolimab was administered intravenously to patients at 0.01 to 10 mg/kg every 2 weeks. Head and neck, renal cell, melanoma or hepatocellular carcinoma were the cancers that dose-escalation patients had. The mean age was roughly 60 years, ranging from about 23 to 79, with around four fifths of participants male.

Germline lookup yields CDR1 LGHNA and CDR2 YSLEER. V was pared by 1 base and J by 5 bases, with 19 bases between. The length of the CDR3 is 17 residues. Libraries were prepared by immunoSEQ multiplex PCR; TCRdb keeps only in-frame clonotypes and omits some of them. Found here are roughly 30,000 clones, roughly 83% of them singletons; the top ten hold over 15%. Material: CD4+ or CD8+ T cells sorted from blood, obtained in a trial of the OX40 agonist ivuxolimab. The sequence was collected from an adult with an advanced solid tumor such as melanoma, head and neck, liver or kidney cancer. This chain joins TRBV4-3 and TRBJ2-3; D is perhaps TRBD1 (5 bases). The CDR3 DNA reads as TGCGCCAGCAGCCAAGCCGAGACAGCCGCCTTCGGAGATACGCAGTATTTT. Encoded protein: CASSQAETAAFGDTQYF.